This T cell receptor beta chain was sequenced during a study of tissue T cells after allogeneic stem cell transplantation. Overall study findings and caveats: Motif-based clustering found tissue-specific repertoire signatures shared across patients, though few clones were shared. The study did not identify alloreactive or antigen-specific tissue TCRs, and some clones might be persisting host cells.

Germline CDR1 and CDR2: KGHTA and FRNEEI. Trimming removed 4 bases from V and 2 bases from J; junction bases left unmatched: 5. The CDR3 has 16 amino acids. The data were produced by immunoSEQ multiplex PCR, yet TCRdb's version contains in-frame clones alone and is incomplete. This sample carries about 48,000 clones, roughly 73% of them seen once, and the ten largest clones take around 0.5%. Comment on this clone: Its antigen is still unknown. Germline and genes here are mouse. The read comes to an end 1 residue before the CDR3 does, leaving the germline J gene to fill in the end.

The receptor was derived from a pool of C57BL/6 mice in good health. This rearrangement joins TRBV24 to TRBJ2-5; 11 bases map to TRBD2. Sequencing was performed on sorted cells pooled from one or two spleens. The CDR3 loop reads CASSPGTGGCQDTQYF. CDR3 DNA, as far as it was read: TGTGCCAGCAGTCCCGGGACTGGGGGCTGCCAAGACACCCAGTAC.